This T cell receptor beta chain originates from a study of OX40 agonist ivuxolimab in advanced cancers. As for the study in general: The diagnoses of dose-escalation patients were hepatocellular carcinoma, melanoma, renal cell or head and neck cancer. Study-level results: In a subset of nonresponders, normalized T-cell clonal expansion was also low. The work left the antigen specificity of expanded peripheral T cells undetermined.

To note about this clone: Its specificity is not known.

Profiling relied on immunoSEQ multiplex PCR, and the TCRdb table lists in-frame clones only, not all of them. The repertoire holds under 70,000 clones, with 80% to 95% as singletons. Systemic immunosuppression or autoimmune disease history was grounds to exclude patients. CDR1 and CDR2 (germline): MNHEY, SMNVEV (reference sequence). This CDR3 spans 16 amino acids. The germline V and J ends were trimmed by 2 bases and 4 bases, with 14 bases remaining between them. The rearrangement uses TRBV27 and TRBJ2-2; weak D call: TRBD2 (5 bases). Material: CD4+ or CD8+ T cells sorted from blood, obtained in a trial of the OX40 agonist ivuxolimab. This sequence originates from an adult with an advanced solid tumor such as melanoma, head and neck, liver or kidney cancer. In DNA, the CDR3 is TGTGCCAGCAGTTTAATAGGGTTTGCGGGCACCGGGGAGCTGTTTTTT. Translated, it gives CASSLIGFAGTGELFF.